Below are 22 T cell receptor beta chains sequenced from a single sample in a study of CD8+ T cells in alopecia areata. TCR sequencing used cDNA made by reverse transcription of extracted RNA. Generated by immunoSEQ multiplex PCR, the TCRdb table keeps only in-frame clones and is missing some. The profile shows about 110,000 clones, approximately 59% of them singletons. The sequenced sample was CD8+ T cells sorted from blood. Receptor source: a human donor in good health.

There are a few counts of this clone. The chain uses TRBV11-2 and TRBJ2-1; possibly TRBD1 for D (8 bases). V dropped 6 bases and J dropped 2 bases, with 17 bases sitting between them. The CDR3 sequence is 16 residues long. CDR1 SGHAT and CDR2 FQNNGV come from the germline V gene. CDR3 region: CASSLSTGGAYNEQFF. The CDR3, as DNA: TGTGCCAGCAGTCTGTCAACAGGGGGGGCCTACAATGAGCAGTTCTTC.

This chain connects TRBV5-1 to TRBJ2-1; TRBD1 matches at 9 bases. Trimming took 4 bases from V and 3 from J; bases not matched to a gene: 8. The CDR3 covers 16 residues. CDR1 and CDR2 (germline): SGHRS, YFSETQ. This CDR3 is CASSGRTGVYYNEQFF. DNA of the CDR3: TGCGCCAGCAGCGGGAGGACAGGGGTATACTACAATGAGCAGTTCTTC. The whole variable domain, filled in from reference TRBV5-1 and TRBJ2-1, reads KAGVTQTPRYLIKTRGQQVTLSCSPISGHRSVSWYQQTPGQGLQFLFEYFSETQRNKGNFPGRFSGRQFSNSRSEMNVSTLELGDSALYLCASSGRTGVYYNEQFFGPGTRLTVL.

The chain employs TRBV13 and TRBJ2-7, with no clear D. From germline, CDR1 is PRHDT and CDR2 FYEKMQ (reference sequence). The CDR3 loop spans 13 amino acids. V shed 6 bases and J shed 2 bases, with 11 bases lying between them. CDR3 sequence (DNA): TGTGCCAGCAGTCAAGGAGTGGCCTACGAGCAGTACTTC. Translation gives CASSQGVAYEQYF. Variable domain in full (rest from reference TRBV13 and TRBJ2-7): AAGVIQSPRHLIKEKRETATLKCYPIPRHDTVYWYQQGPGQDPQFLISFYEKMQSDKGSIPDRFSAQQFSDYHSELNMSSLELGDSALYFCASSQGVAYEQYFGPGTRLTVT.

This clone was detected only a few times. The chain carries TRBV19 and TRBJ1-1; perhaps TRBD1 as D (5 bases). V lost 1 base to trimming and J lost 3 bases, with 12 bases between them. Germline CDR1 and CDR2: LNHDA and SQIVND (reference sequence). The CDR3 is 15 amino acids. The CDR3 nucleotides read TGTGCCAGTAGTATAGGGGCAGGGATGGACACTGAAGCTTTCTTT. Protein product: CASSIGAGMDTEAFF.

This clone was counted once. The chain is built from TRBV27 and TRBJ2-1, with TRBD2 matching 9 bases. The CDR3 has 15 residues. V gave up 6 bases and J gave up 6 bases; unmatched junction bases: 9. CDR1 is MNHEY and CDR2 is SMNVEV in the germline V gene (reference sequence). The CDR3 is CASSRTSGPFNEQFF. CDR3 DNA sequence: TGTGCCAGCAGCAGAACTAGCGGGCCATTCAATGAGCAGTTCTTC.

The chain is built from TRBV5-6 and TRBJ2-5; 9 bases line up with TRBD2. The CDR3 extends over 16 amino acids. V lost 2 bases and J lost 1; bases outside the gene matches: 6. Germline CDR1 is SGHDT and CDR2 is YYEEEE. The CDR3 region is CASSFRLAGFQETQYF. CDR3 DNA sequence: TGTGCCAGCAGCTTCCGGCTAGCGGGGTTCCAAGAGACCCAGTACTTC.

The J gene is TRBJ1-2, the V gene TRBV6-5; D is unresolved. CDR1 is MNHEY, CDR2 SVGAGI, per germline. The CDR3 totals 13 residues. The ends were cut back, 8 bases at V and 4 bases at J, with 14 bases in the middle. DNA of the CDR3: TGTGCCAGCCGAAGAGAGGGAAGCTATGGCTACACCTTC. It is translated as CASRREGSYGYTF.

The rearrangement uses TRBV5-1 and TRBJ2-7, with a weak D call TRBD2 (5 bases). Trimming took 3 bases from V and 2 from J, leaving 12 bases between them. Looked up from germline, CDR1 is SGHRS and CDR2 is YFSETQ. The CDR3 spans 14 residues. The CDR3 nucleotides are TGCGCCAGCAGCTCCTCGGACGGGACCTACGAGCAGTACTTC. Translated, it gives CASSSSDGTYEQYF.

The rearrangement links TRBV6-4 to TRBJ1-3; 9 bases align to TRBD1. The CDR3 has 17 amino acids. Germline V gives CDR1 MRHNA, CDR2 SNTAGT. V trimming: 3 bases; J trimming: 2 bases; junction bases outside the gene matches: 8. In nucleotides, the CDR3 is TGTGCCAGCAGTGATTCCGGGACAGGGAGAACTGGAAACACCATATATTTT. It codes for CASSDSGTGRTGNTIYF.

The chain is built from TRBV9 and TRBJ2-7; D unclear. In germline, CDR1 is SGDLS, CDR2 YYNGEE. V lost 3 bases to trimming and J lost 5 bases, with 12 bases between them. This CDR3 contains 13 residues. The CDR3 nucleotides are TGTGCCAGCAGCGAAGGAGTTGTCGACGAGCAGTACTTC. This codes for CASSEGVVDEQYF.

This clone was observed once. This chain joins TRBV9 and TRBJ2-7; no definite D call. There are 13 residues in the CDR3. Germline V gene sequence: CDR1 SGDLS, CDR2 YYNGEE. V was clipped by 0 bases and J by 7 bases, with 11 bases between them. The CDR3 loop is CASSVGELAEQYF. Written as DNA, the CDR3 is TGTGCCAGCAGCGTAGGCGAGCTCGCAGAGCAGTACTTC.

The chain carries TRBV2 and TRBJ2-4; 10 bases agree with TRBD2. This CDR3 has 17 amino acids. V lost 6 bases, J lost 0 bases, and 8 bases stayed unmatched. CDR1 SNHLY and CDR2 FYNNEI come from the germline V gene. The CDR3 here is CASSRTSGRVAKNIQYF. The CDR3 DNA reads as TGTGCCAGCAGCCGGACTAGCGGCCGGGTAGCCAAAAACATTCAGTACTTC.

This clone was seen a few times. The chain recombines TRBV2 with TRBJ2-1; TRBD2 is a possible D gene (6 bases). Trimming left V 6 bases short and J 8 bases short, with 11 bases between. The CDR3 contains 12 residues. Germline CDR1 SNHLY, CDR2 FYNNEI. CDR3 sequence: CASRPSAYEQFF. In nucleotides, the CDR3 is TGTGCCAGCAGACCTAGCGCCTATGAGCAGTTCTTC.

CDR3 nucleotides: TGTGCCAGTAGTACTACAGCCCATCAGCCCCAGCATTTT. It is translated as CASSTTAHQPQHF. The V call is TRBV19, the J call TRBJ1-5; no firm D call. The germline V gene encodes CDR1 LNHDA and CDR2 SQIVND (reference sequence). Deletions cut 4 bases from V and 5 bases from J, with 9 bases between. The length of the CDR3 is 13 residues.

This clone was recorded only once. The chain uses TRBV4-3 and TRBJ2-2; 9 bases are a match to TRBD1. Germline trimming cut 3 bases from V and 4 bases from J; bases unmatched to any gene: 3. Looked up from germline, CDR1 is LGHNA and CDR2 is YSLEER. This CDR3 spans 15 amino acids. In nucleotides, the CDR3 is TGCGCCAGCAGCCACCAGACAGGGGGCACCGGGGAGCTGTTTTTT. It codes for CASSHQTGGTGELFF.

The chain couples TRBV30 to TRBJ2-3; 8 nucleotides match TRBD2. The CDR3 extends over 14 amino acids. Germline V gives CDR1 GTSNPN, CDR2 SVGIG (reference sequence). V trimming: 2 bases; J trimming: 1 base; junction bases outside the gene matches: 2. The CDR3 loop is CAWSFSGGTDTQYF. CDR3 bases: TGTGCCTGGAGTTTTAGCGGGGGCACAGATACGCAGTATTTT.

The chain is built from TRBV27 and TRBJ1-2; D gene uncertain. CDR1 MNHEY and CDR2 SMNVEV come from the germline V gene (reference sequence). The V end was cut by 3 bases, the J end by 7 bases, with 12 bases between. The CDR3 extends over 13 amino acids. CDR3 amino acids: CASSFGPPAGYTF. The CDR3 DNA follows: TGTGCCAGCAGTTTCGGGCCCCCGGCTGGCTACACCTTC.

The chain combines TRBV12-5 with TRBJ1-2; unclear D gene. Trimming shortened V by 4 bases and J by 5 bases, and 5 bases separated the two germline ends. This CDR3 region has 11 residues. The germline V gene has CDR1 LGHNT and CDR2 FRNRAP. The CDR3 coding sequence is TGTGCTAGTGGTTCCGGGTATGGCTACACCTTC. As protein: CASGSGYGYTF.

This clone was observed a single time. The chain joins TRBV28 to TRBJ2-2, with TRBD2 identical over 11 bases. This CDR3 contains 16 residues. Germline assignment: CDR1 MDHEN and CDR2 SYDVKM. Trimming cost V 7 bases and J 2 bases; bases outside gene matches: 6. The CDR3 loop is CASIRLAGLNTGELFF. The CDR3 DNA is TGTGCCAGCATACGACTAGCGGGACTAAACACCGGGGAGCTGTTTTTT.

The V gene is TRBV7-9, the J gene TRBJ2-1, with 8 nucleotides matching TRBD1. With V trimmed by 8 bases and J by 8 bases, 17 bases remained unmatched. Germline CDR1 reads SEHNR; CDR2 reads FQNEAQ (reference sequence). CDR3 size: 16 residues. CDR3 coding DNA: TGTGCCAGCCGGGGCAGGGGGCGCTATGTTTCGGATGAGCAGTTCTTC. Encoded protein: CASRGRGRYVSDEQFF.

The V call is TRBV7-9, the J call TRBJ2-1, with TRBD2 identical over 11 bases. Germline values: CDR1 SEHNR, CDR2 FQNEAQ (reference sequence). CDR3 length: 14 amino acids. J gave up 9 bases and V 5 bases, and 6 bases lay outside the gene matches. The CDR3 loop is CASSHLAGGTEQFF. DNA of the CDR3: TGTGCCAGCAGCCATCTAGCGGGGGGCACTGAGCAGTTCTTC. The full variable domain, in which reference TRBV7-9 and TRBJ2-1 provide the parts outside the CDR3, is DTGVSQNPRHKITKRGQNVTFRCDPISEHNRLYWYRQTLGQGPEFLTYFQNEAQLEKSRLLSDRFSAERPKGSFSTLEIQRTEQGDSAMYLCASSHLAGGTEQFFGPGTRLTVL.

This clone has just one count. DNA of the CDR3: TGTGCCAGCAGCCTTGACAGGGCCCCCCAAGAGACCCAGTACTTC. Protein sequence: CASSLDRAPQETQYF. The V gene is TRBV5-6, the J gene TRBJ2-5; 7 bases match TRBD1. Trimming cost V 4 bases and J 1 base; bases outside gene matches: 7. The CDR3 is 15 residues long. Per germline, CDR1 SGHDT and CDR2 YYEEEE.